This T cell receptor beta chain derives from a study of OX40 agonist ivuxolimab in advanced cancers. Using immunoSEQ multiplex PCR, the repertoire was profiled, and TCRdb retains in-frame clones only, with some absent. The profile shows about 54,000 clones, roughly 92% of them singletons. This CDR3 contains 16 residues. Germline values: CDR1 MNHEY, CDR2 SMNVEV (reference sequence). V was trimmed by 6 bases and J by 5 bases, leaving 17 bases between them. Material: CD4+ or CD8+ T cells sorted from blood, obtained in a trial of the OX40 agonist ivuxolimab. The chain links TRBV27 to TRBJ1-6, with D perhaps TRBD1 (6 bases). This receptor was identified in an adult with an advanced solid tumor such as melanoma, head and neck, liver or kidney cancer. CDR3: CASSRRWDTHNSPLHF. For the CDR3, the DNA is TGTGCCAGCAGCCGAAGGTGGGACACCCATAATTCACCCCTCCACTTT.